This T cell receptor beta chain was retrieved from a study of shared clonotypes between healthy human individuals. On the study more broadly: Per donor, three plates held CD4 naive cells, three held CD4 memory, two held CD8 naive and one held CD8 memory.

It was across several immunoSEQ plates that each subset's genomic DNA was evenly split. Method: immunoSEQ multiplex PCR; TCRdb's copy keeps in-frame clones and lacks some. The table shows roughly 2 million clones, with approximately 96% occurring only once. Notes on this clone: Its target is unknown.

CDR1 is MNHEY, CDR2 SMNVEV, per germline (reference sequence). J was trimmed by 7 bases and V by 7 bases; bases with no gene match: 15. The CDR3 spans 16 residues. Splitting of CD4+ cells produced CD45RA+ naive and CD45RA-negative memory subsets. Study-wide findings and caveats: When naive CD4 clonotypes were compared across a few donors, roughly 4.9% were shared.

The sample consisted of naive CD4+ T cells sorted from blood. Sample subset: CD45RA+ positively selected. V is TRBV27 and J is TRBJ2-5; 10 bases map to TRBD1. This receptor was taken from a man aged 18 to 29 in good health. CDR3 sequence reads: CASKGDRGPGLGTQYF. The CDR3 bases are TGTGCCAGCAAGGGCGACAGGGGGCCCGGCTTGGGGACCCAGTACTTC.